This T cell receptor (beta chain) was found in a study of technical replicates of blood from a handful of donors. Profiled with immunoSEQ multiplex PCR; TCRdb holds only in-frame clones, not every one. The table records around 83,000 clones, 94% of them present only once. Sequenced input: T cells isolated from PBMCs. This receptor was obtained from a human donor in good health.

CDR3 region: CASSPEYGTGSEQYF. The CDR3 DNA reads TGCGCCAGCAGCCCTGAATACGGGACAGGTTCCGAGCAGTACTTC. The chain combines TRBV5-1 with TRBJ2-7; 8 bases are a match to TRBD1. Germline CDR1 is SGHRS and CDR2 is YFSETQ. V gave up 4 bases and J gave up 6 bases; unmatched junction bases: 12. This CDR3 is 15 amino acids long.